The 17 T cell receptor beta chains presented below share a single source sample, sequenced in a study of neurological immune-mediated disorders (dated by TCRdb to the late 2010s). Library preparation employed 5' RACE. The reads were generated on an Illumina HiSeq 2500. The public reads were reanalyzed by TCRdb: fastp trimming at Q25, MiXCR alignment, in-frame beta chains only. Merged by CDR3 protein, the rows form single entries marked with the most common genes and DNA. The sample records tens of thousands of distinct CDR3 sequences, about 9.4% of which are singletons. The biggest ten clones account for less than 25% of the sample. Sequencing input: PBMCs. All receptors derive from a middle-aged woman with HTLV-1-associated myelopathy (HAM/TSP).

This clonotype was seen ten or more times. The chain has TRBV10-1 and TRBJ2-2, with a weak D call TRBD1 (5 bases). Per germline, CDR1 WNHNN and CDR2 SYGVQD (reference sequence). Trimming removed 0 bases at V and 5 bases at J, with 13 bases between. CDR3 length: 16 amino acids. The CDR3 DNA sequence: TGCGCCAGCAGTGAGTCGACCCCAGGGCGTACCGGGGAGCTGTTTTTT. Amino acid sequence: CASSESTPGRTGELFF.

This clonotype appeared many times. The gene calls are TRBV6-6 and TRBJ2-1; TRBD1 matches at 9 bases. J was trimmed by 0 bases and V by 11 bases; bases with no gene match: 8. The length of the CDR3 is 15 residues. Per germline, CDR1 MNHNY and CDR2 SVGAGI (reference sequence). DNA for the CDR3: TGTGCCGGATCCGGGACAGGGAGCTCCTACAATGAGCAGTTCTTC. This codes for CAGSGTGSSYNEQFF.

The rearrangement joins TRBV12-3 or TRBV12-4 to TRBJ2-7, with 11 bases identical to TRBD2. The CDR3 covers 15 residues. The J segment lost 4 bases and the V segment lost 6 bases, leaving 8 bases of the junction unmatched. CDR3 nucleotides: TGTGCCAGCAGCAGCAGGACTAGCGGGTGTTACGAGCAGTACTTC. Protein: CASSSRTSGCYEQYF.

This clonotype was found many times. The chain uses TRBV7-2 and TRBJ2-3, with D uncertain. Deletions cut 5 bases from V and 6 bases from J, with 9 bases between. The CDR3 has 12 residues. CDR1 is SGHTA and CDR2 is FQGNSA in the germline V gene. In nucleotides, the CDR3 is TGTGCCAGCAGCAGTTTCTTGGATACGCAGTATTTT. It encodes CASSSFLDTQYF.

In its sample, this clonotype was seen many times. The chain is built from TRBV11-2 and TRBJ2-3; no firm D call. This CDR3 has 15 residues. Trimming took off 0 bases at V and 2 bases at J, with 9 bases between the two ends. Germline-derived CDR1 and CDR2 are SGHAT and FQNNGV. The CDR3 sequence is CASSLDQKSTDTQYF. Written as DNA, the CDR3 is TGTGCCAGCAGCTTAGATCAGAAGTCCACAGATACGCAGTATTTT.

This clonotype was detected ten times or more. The genes are TRBV7-9 and TRBJ2-7; D is ambiguous. CDR3 size: 12 residues. CDR1 is SEHNR, CDR2 FQNEAQ, per germline (reference sequence). V was shortened by 2 bases and J by 7 bases, with 9 bases between the two germline ends. CDR3 sequence (DNA): TGTGCCAGCAGCTTACCACAGTGGGAGCAGTACTTC. Translating gives CASSLPQWEQYF.

This clonotype came up a few times. The chain has TRBV10-3 and TRBJ2-6; D could derive from TRBD1 or TRBD2 (6 bases each). The CDR3 contains 16 residues. The V gene lost 0 bases and the J gene lost 5 bases, with 11 bases spanning the gap. Germline loops: CDR1 ENHRY, CDR2 SYGVKD. CDR3 in amino acids: CAISESGGQRANVLTF. The CDR3 bases are TGTGCCATCAGTGAGTCCGGGGGACAAAGGGCCAACGTCCTGACTTTC.

This clonotype has a count of ten or more. The rearrangement joins TRBV11-3 to TRBJ1-1; D unresolved. V shed 3 bases and J shed 4 bases, with 9 bases lying between them. The CDR3 has 13 amino acids. Germline V gene sequence: CDR1 SGHNT, CDR2 YENEEA. The CDR3 protein is CASSLDGTTEAFF. In DNA, the CDR3 is TGTGCCAGCAGCTTGGACGGTACCACTGAAGCTTTCTTT.

A few counts support this clonotype. The chain combines TRBV20-1 with TRBJ2-3, with 12 bases identical to TRBD2. Losses at the gene ends were 3 bases for V and 7 bases for J; bases not matched to a gene: 11. Germline CDR1 DFQATT, CDR2 SNEGSKA (reference sequence). CDR3 length: 16 residues. CDR3: CSARESLAGGVYTQYF. CDR3 DNA sequence: TGCAGTGCTAGGGAATCCCTAGCGGGGGGGGTGTATACGCAGTATTTT.

This chain uses TRBV18 with TRBJ2-5; TRBD2 is a possible D gene (5 bases). Trimming took 3 bases from V and 5 from J, leaving 10 bases between them. Germline V gene sequence: CDR1 KGHSH, CDR2 LQKENI. CDR3 size: 13 residues. CDR3 sequence: CASSPRVRETQYF. In DNA form, the CDR3 reads TGTGCCAGCTCACCGCGGGTGAGGGAGACCCAGTACTTC.

This clonotype was found many times. This chain links TRBV12-3 or TRBV12-4 with TRBJ2-1, with a weak D call TRBD1 (6 bases). V gave up 6 bases and J gave up 3 bases, with 12 bases separating them. This CDR3 contains 14 residues. The CDR3 DNA reads TGTGCCAGCAGCCGGGACACTAACTACAATGAGCAGTTCTTC. The encoded protein is CASSRDTNYNEQFF.

In its sample, this clonotype was seen many times. This chain joins TRBV21-1 and TRBJ1-1; TRBD1 was called by the table and not checked on the DNA. TRBV21-1 is designated a pseudogene. This CDR3 is 15 amino acids long. CDR3 sequence (DNA): TGTGCCAGCAGTAACACGATGGGGGGTTTTGTTGAAGCTTTCTTT. It is translated as CASSNTMGGFVEAFF.

Concerning this clonotype: A much larger clone is a single base away; this may be a read error. The chain has TRBV5-6 and TRBJ2-3; TRBD1 is a possible D gene (6 bases). The germline V gene has CDR1 SGHDT and CDR2 YYEEEE. This CDR3 contains 13 residues. The CDR3 DNA follows: TGTGCCAGCAGCCAACAGGGCGCAGATATGCAGTATTTT. Translation gives CASSQQGADMQYF.

This clonotype showed up many times. The V call is TRBV20-1, the J call TRBJ1-1; D is unresolved. The ends were cut back, 3 bases at V and 0 bases at J, with 11 bases in the middle. Germline V gene sequence: CDR1 DFQATT, CDR2 SNEGSKA (reference sequence). This CDR3 has 14 amino acids. CDR3 loop: CSASIPGVNTEAFF. The CDR3 coding sequence is TGCAGTGCTAGCATCCCCGGGGTGAACACTGAAGCTTTCTTT.

This clonotype was seen ten or more times. V gene TRBV11-2 combines with J gene TRBJ2-1, with a weak D call TRBD2 (6 bases). Trimming took 1 base from V and 6 from J, leaving 13 bases between them. Germline CDR1 SGHAT, CDR2 FQNNGV. CDR3 length equals 15 residues. The CDR3 region is CASSLGPRELNEQFF. Here the CDR3 DNA reads TGTGCCAGCAGCTTAGGTCCCCGGGAGCTCAATGAGCAGTTCTTC.

This clonotype was recorded at least ten times. The chain joins TRBV12-3 or TRBV12-4 to TRBJ2-1, with TRBD2 as a possible D gene (5 bases). The CDR3 runs to 12 residues. Trimming removed 6 bases at V and 9 bases at J, with 12 bases between. The CDR3 loop reads CASRLERSEQFF. DNA of the CDR3: TGTGCCAGCAGGCTAGAGCGGAGTGAGCAGTTCTTC.

This clonotype has a count of ten or more. The V gene is TRBV7-6, the J gene TRBJ1-2; D not certain. The germline V gene encodes CDR1 SGHVS and CDR2 FNYEAQ. V lost 5 bases and J 4 bases, leaving 20 bases between the germline ends. The CDR3 is 16 amino acids. The CDR3, as DNA: TGTGCCAGCAGCCACCTTACCGGCCGCCCTCGCTATGGCTACACCTTC. It translates to CASSHLTGRPRYGYTF.